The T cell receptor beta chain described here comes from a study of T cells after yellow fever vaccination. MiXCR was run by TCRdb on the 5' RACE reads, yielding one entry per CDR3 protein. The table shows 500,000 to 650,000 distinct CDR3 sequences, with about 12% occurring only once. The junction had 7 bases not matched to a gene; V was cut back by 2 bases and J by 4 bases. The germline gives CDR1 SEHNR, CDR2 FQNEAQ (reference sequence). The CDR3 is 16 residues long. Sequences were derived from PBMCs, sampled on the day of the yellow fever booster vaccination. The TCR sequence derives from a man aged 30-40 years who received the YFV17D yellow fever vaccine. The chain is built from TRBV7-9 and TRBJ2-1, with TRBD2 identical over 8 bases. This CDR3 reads CASSLPGLAAYNEQFF. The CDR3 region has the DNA TGTGCCAGCAGCTTACCAGGACTAGCTGCATACAATGAGCAGTTCTTC.